This is a list of T cell receptor beta chains from one sample in a study of CD8 T cells in Susac syndrome. TCRdb called the immunoSEQ multiplex PCR reads again in MiXCR, with one record for every CDR3 protein. In the table there are some 190,000 distinct CDR3 sequences, approximately 94% of which are singletons. Sequencing was performed on CD4+ T cells from PBMCs. Receptor source: a human donor in good health. Each CDR3 is given with its conserved first and last residue. D genes are given only for firm matches. Clone size is given for some rows only: seen once, a few or many times, or a class if the clone is expanded.

TRBJ1-1 | TRBV2 | NA | NA | CASSARQMNTEAFF | TGTGCCAGCAGTGCCCGACAAATGAACACTGAAGCTTTCTTT
TRBJ2-1 | TRBV7-2 | once | NA | CASTPTFYNEQFF | TGTGCCAGCACCCCCACATTCTACAATGAGCAGTTCTTC
TRBJ2-5 | TRBV4-3 | NA | NA | CASSQDYGGGRETQYF | TGCGCCAGCAGCCAAGACTATGGAGGGGGACGGGAGACCCAGTACTTC
TRBJ2-7 | TRBV13 | NA | TRBD2 | CASSERGGSASYEQYF | TGTGCCAGCAGTGAAAGGGGCGGGAGCGCCTCCTACGAGCAGTACTTC
TRBJ1-6 | TRBV15 | NA | NA | CATSRLGLNSPLHF | TGTGCCACCAGCAGACTAGGTCTTAATTCACCCCTCCACTTT
TRBJ2-7 | TRBV20-1 | NA | NA | CSAKVANGSPEQYF | TGCAGTGCTAAGGTGGCTAACGGGTCCCCCGAGCAGTACTTC
TRBJ2-7 | TRBV28 | NA | TRBD2 | CASVPQQFVLGRAYEQYF | TGTGCCAGCGTCCCCCAGCAGTTTGTCCTCGGGAGGGCCTACGAGCAGTACTTC
TRBJ2-7 | TRBV12-3/TRBV12-4 | NA | TRBD2 | CASSFPGLGSYEQYF | TGTGCCAGCAGTTTCCCGGGACTAGGGTCCTACGAGCAGTACTTC
TRBJ1-1 | TRBV25-1 | once | NA | CASSAWGSKTAFF | TGTGCCAGCAGTGCATGGGGGTCGAAGACGGCTTTCTTT
TRBJ1-5 | TRBV27 | NA | TRBD1 | CASSLTDRANQPQHF | TGTGCCAGCAGTTTAACAGACAGGGCTAATCAGCCCCAGCATTTT
TRBJ2-3 | TRBV28 | NA | NA | CASSKRDTDTQYF | TGTGCCAGCAGTAAGAGGGACACAGATACGCAGTATTTT
TRBJ2-7 | TRBV19 | NA | TRBD2 | CASSIRSGRSGVSYEQYF | TGTGCCAGTAGTATTCGATCCGGGAGGAGCGGCGTCTCCTACGAGCAGTACTTC
TRBJ2-2 | TRBV30 | NA | NA | CAWSRQKNTGELFF | TGTGCCTGGAGTCGTCAAAAGAACACCGGGGAGCTGTTTTTT
TRBJ1-2 | TRBV30 | NA | NA | CAWSVGTPLAGYTF | TGTGCCTGGAGTGTTGGGACCCCTTTGGCTGGCTACACCTTC
TRBJ2-7 | TRBV7-8 | NA | NA | CASSLVGSTMGNF | TGTGCCAGCAGCTTAGTGGGATCTACGATGGGTAACTTC
TRBJ2-7 | TRBV12-3/TRBV12-4 | once | NA | CASSFGEPYEQYF | TGTGCCAGCAGTTTTGGGGAACCCTACGAGCAGTACTTC
TRBJ2-1 | TRBV4-3 | NA | TRBD2 | CASSGRAGGPYNEQFF | TGCGCCAGCAGCGGACGAGCGGGAGGGCCCTACAATGAGCAGTTCTTC
TRBJ1-5 | TRBV12-3/TRBV12-4 | NA | NA | CASSFPDQPQHF | TGTGCCAGCAGTTTCCCCGATCAGCCCCAGCATTTT
TRBJ1-5 | TRBV18 | NA | TRBD1 | CASSPADRGLGQPQHF | TGTGCCAGCTCACCAGCGGACAGGGGGCTTGGACAGCCCCAGCATTTT